One sample yielded the 19 T cell receptor beta chains listed below, sequenced in a study of early T cells in non-severe SARS-CoV-2 infection. TCRdb analysed the 5' RACE reads with MiXCR anew, one entry per CDR3 protein. The sample lists around 49,000 distinct CDR3 sequences, over 3.5% seen once, with 5% to 7.5% in the top ten. Sequencing was performed on whole blood. The receptor set was obtained from an adult who was a healthcare worker with PCR-confirmed SARS-CoV-2 infection or an uninfected control (not recorded which).

The chain combines TRBV2 with TRBJ1-6; D may be TRBD1 (5 bases). The germline V gene has CDR1 SNHLY and CDR2 FYNNEI. CDR3 length: 15 amino acids. V lost 7 bases and J lost 5, with 15 bases in between. CDR3 loop: CASMFVKGNNSPLHF. DNA of the CDR3: TGTGCCAGCATGTTCGTGAAGGGGAATAATTCACCCCTCCACTTT.

This chain links TRBV7-2 with TRBJ2-3, with D maybe TRBD1 (6 bases). The CDR3 contains 14 residues. Germline CDR1 is SGHTA and CDR2 is FQGNSA. V lost 2 bases, J lost 6 bases, and 12 bases lay in between. CDR3 protein: CASSLLGGRDTQYF. As DNA, the CDR3 is TGTGCCAGCAGCTTACTAGGGGGAAGGGATACGCAGTATTTT.

This clonotype appeared a few times. The J gene is TRBJ2-3, the V gene TRBV20-1, with D perhaps matching TRBD1 (5 bases). The CDR3 extends over 14 amino acids. Germline CDR1 and CDR2: DFQATT and SNEGSKA (reference sequence). Trimming removed 3 bases from V and 1 base from J, with 11 bases in between. The CDR3 sequence is CSARDIRRTDTQYF. The CDR3 DNA sequence: TGCAGTGCTAGGGACATAAGACGCACAGATACGCAGTATTTT.

CDR3 DNA sequence: TGTGCCTGGACCGGACAGGGTAACTCACCCCTCCACTTT. This sequence encodes CAWTGQGNSPLHF. J is TRBJ1-6 and V is TRBV30; 8 nucleotides align to TRBD1. This CDR3 has 13 amino acids. Trimming removed 4 bases from V and 10 bases from J; junction bases left unmatched: 6. Per germline, CDR1 GTSNPN and CDR2 SVGIG (reference sequence).

This clonotype was seen repeatedly, ten times or more. The chain recombines TRBV7-6 with TRBJ1-6; the D gene is possibly TRBD1 (5 bases). Between the trimmed V and J ends, which lost 7 bases and 10 bases, there was a span of 11 bases. The length of the CDR3 is 12 residues. Germline CDR1 reads SGHVS; CDR2 reads FNYEAQ. CDR3 nucleotide sequence: TGTGCCAGCATCAGGGTTGGATCACCCCTCCACTTT. Amino acids: CASIRVGSPLHF.

This clonotype was picked up a small number of times. The chain recombines TRBV5-1 with TRBJ2-7; D ambiguous. Germline V gives CDR1 SGHRS, CDR2 YFSETQ. V gave up 4 bases and J gave up 1 base, with 6 bases separating them. This CDR3 comprises 12 residues. The CDR3 region is CASSLNSYEQYF. DNA for the CDR3: TGCGCCAGCAGCCTTAATTCCTACGAGCAGTACTTC.

This clonotype was seen many times. J is TRBJ2-3 and V is TRBV11-1; no clear D. Germline V CDR1 and CDR2: SGHAT, FQDESV (reference sequence). The CDR3 contains 15 residues. V lost 3 bases and J 0 bases, leaving 10 bases between the germline ends. The CDR3 coding sequence is TGTGCCAGCAGCTTTTTGGGCGGTAGCACAGATACGCAGTATTTT. Translating gives CASSFLGGSTDTQYF.

This clonotype was seen a few times. V and J are TRBV3-1 and TRBJ1-1; D ambiguous. Per the germline V gene, CDR1 is LGHDT and CDR2 is YNNKEL (reference sequence). With 1 base removed from V and 6 bases from J, the gap between germline ends came to 6 bases. This CDR3 contains 12 residues. The CDR3 nucleotides read TGTGCCAGCAGCCAAGTAGCGTCTGAAGCTTTCTTT. This gives the protein CASSQVASEAFF.

This clonotype has a count of ten or more. The chain recombines TRBV10-3 with TRBJ2-3; 12 nucleotides agree with TRBD2. The CDR3 is 14 residues long. CDR1 and CDR2 from the germline V gene are ENHRY and SYGVKD. The V segment lost 4 bases and the J segment 5 bases; nucleotides outside the gene matches: 1. The CDR3 spells CAISVTSGGDTQYF. In DNA form, the CDR3 reads TGTGCCATCAGTGTGACTAGCGGGGGAGATACGCAGTATTTT.

Many counts were recorded for this clonotype. The chain employs TRBV20-1 and TRBJ2-3, with 11 nucleotides matching TRBD2. Germline assignment: CDR1 DFQATT and CDR2 SNEGSKA (reference sequence). The CDR3 length is 15 residues. The V segment lost 2 bases and the J segment 3 bases; nucleotides outside the gene matches: 4. CDR3 sequence: CSARLSGRATDTQYF. CDR3 sequence (DNA): TGCAGTGCTAGACTTAGCGGGAGGGCGACAGATACGCAGTATTTT.

This clonotype was seen repeatedly, ten times or more. The chain is built from TRBV18 and TRBJ1-2; D is unclear. Trimming removed 4 bases at V and 4 bases at J, with 13 bases between. Per germline, CDR1 KGHSH and CDR2 LQKENI. CDR3 length: 14 residues. Here the CDR3 DNA reads TGTGCCAGCTCACGTCCACGCCAATCCTATGGCTACACCTTC. Its translation is CASSRPRQSYGYTF.

A remark on this clonotype: An end of the junction does not agree with germline; a read error may underlie this. The chain employs TRBV6-2 or TRBV6-3 and TRBJ1-1, with D uncertain. Germline CDR1 MNHEY, CDR2 SVGEGT. This CDR3 is built from 12 residues. The CDR3 sequence is CASSYPTDEVFF. The CDR3 coding sequence is TGTGCCAGCAGTTACCCAACCGATGAAGTTTTCTTT.

Comments on this clonotype: One base away lies a much larger clone, so this may be a sequencing read error. The chain couples TRBV5-4 to TRBJ1-5, with D possibly being TRBD1 (6 bases). In germline, CDR1 is SGHNT, CDR2 YYREEE (reference sequence). The CDR3 is 16 amino acids. DNA for the CDR3: TGTGCCAACAGCTTGAGTAGGACAGCAAGCAATCAGCCCCAGCATTTT. This encodes CANSLSRTASNQPQHF.

This clonotype occurred a few times. The chain's CDR3 is CASSGSGMGYTF. In DNA form, the CDR3 reads TGTGCCAGCAGTGGAAGCGGGATGGGCTACACCTTC. The chain uses TRBV2 and TRBJ1-2, with unresolved D. Trimming stripped 4 bases from V and 8 bases from J, with 11 bases between. This CDR3 has 12 amino acids. Germline CDR1 is SNHLY and CDR2 is FYNNEI.

This clonotype has a count of ten or more. The chain carries TRBV10-2 and TRBJ1-1; D call uncertain. Trimming cost V 6 bases and J 4 bases, with 15 bases left between them. The germline V gene has CDR1 WSHSY and CDR2 SAAADI. The CDR3 is 14 residues long. This CDR3 reads CASRMGGSGTEAFF. The CDR3 DNA is TGCGCCAGCAGGATGGGAGGGTCGGGCACTGAAGCTTTCTTT.

This clonotype was observed a handful of times. The CDR3 protein is CASSQGSGGSSGEQFF. DNA for the CDR3: TGCGCCAGCAGCCAAGGCTCTGGCGGGAGTAGCGGTGAGCAGTTCTTC. The chain recombines TRBV4-1 with TRBJ2-1; TRBD2 matches at 7 bases. Unmatched junction bases numbered 12, after V lost 1 base and J lost 9 bases. This CDR3 has 16 amino acids. Germline assignment: CDR1 MGHRA and CDR2 YSYEKL.

The rearrangement joins TRBV7-9 to TRBJ1-2; D is ambiguous. The V end was cut by 5 bases, the J end by 4 bases, with 11 bases between. The CDR3 is 13 residues long. Germline-derived CDR1 and CDR2 are SEHNR and FQNEAQ (reference sequence). The CDR3, as DNA: TGTGCCAGCAGCCCAGACGGCCTCTATGGCTACACCTTC. Its protein product is CASSPDGLYGYTF.

This clonotype came up many times. J is TRBJ2-5 and V is TRBV21-1; TRBD1 is the table's D call and was not checked against the DNA. TRBV21-1 constitutes a pseudogene. The CDR3 contains 10 residues. CDR3 nucleotides: TGTGCGCAGGACGGCCGGGACCAGTACTTC. Its protein product is CAQDGRDQYF.

The CDR3 DNA is TGTGCCAGCAGCCCAGAGGGGGTTTTCGACGAGCAGTACTTC. This codes for CASSPEGVFDEQYF. V and J are TRBV14 and TRBJ2-7; a possible D gene is TRBD1 (6 bases). This CDR3 is built from 14 residues. Germline lookup yields CDR1 SGHDN and CDR2 FVKESK. Deletions cut 4 bases from V and 5 bases from J, with 15 bases between.